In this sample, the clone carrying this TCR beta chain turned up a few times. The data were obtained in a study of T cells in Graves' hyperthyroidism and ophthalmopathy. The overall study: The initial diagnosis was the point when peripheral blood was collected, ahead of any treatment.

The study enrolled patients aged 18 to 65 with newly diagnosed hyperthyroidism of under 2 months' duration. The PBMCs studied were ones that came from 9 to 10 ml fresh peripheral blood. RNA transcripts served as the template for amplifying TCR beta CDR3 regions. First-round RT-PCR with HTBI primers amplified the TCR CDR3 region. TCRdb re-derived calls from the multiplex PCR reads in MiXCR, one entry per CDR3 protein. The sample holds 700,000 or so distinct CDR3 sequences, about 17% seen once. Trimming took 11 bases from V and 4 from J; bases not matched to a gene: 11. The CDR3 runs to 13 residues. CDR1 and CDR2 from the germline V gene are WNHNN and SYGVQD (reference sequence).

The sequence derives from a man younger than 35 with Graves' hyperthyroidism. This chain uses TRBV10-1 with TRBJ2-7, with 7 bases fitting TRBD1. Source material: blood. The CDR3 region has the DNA TGCGCCGGACGCCGGGACAGAAAATACGAGCAGTACTTC. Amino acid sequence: CAGRRDRKYEQYF.